The 13 T cell receptor beta chains below come from one sample, sequenced in a study of monozygotic twins with inflammatory bowel disease (dated by TCRdb to between 2018 and 2020). Receptors were amplified or captured by 5' RACE. Sequencer: Illumina HiSeq 2500. Each CDR3 protein sequence appears as one entry after TCRdb reprocessed the reads, and no DNA is included. The table kept for this sample lists 400,000 or so distinct CDR3 sequences. The top ten constitute around 2.4% of the sample. The source material was blood. These receptor sequences come from a human donor with ulcerative colitis or Crohn's disease, or a healthy co-twin of an affected twin (not recorded which).

The rearrangement links TRBV5-1 to TRBJ1-6. Looked up from germline, CDR1 is SGHRS and CDR2 is YFSETQ. The CDR3 is 13 amino acids. The CDR3 protein is CASSSGPSSPLHF.

The rearrangement joins TRBV5-1 to TRBJ2-2; no DNA is available, so the TRBD1 call from TCRdb remains unchecked. The CDR3 spans 15 residues. CDR1 SGHRS and CDR2 YFSETQ come from the germline V gene. The CDR3 protein is CASSLAAGVPGELFF.

The CDR3 loop reads CASSLVQGTTEAFF. This rearrangement joins TRBV11-2 to TRBJ1-1. The germline gives CDR1 SGHAT, CDR2 FQNNGV. There are 14 residues in the CDR3. The full variable domain, with the rest looked up from reference TRBV11-2 and TRBJ1-1, is EAGVAQSPRYKIIEKRQSVAFWCNPISGHATLYWYQQILGQGPKLLIQFQNNGVVDDSQLPKDRFSAERLKGVDSTLKIQPAKLEDSAVYLCASSLVQGTTEAFFGQGTRLTVV.

The genes are TRBV10-3 and TRBJ2-7. The CDR3 covers 14 residues. Germline lookup yields CDR1 ENHRY and CDR2 SYGVKD. This CDR3 is CAISENFNIYDQYF.

The CDR3 here is CASSLSQGGTGELFF. J is TRBJ2-2 and V is TRBV5-1. This CDR3 contains 15 residues. CDR1 SGHRS and CDR2 YFSETQ come from the germline V gene. Combining the CDR3 with reference TRBV5-1 and TRBJ2-2 gives the whole variable domain KAGVTQTPRYLIKTRGQQVTLSCSPISGHRSVSWYQQTPGQGLQFLFEYFSETQRNKGNFPGRFSGRQFSNSRSEMNVSTLELGDSALYLCASSLSQGGTGELFFGEGSRLTVL.

The V gene is TRBV18, the J gene TRBJ2-1. The CDR3 is 11 residues long. Germline V gene lookup returns CDR1 KGHSH and CDR2 LQKENI. CDR3 sequence reads: CASSSMDEQFF. Filled out from reference TRBV18 and TRBJ2-1, the complete variable domain reads NAGVMQNPRHLVRRRGQEARLRCSPMKGHSHVYWYRQLPEEGLKFMVYLQKENIIDESGMPKERFSAEFPKEGPSILRIQQVVRGDSAAYFCASSSMDEQFFGPGTRLTVL.

The rearrangement joins TRBV27 to TRBJ1-5; TCRdb proposes TRBD1, but this gene call is untestable without DNA. The CDR3 loop spans 16 amino acids. Germline V gene sequence: CDR1 MNHEY, CDR2 SMNVEV (reference sequence). The CDR3 loop reads CASSLSSTGSNQPQHF.

The V gene is TRBV5-1, the J gene TRBJ2-6. This CDR3 comprises 14 residues. Per germline, CDR1 SGHRS and CDR2 YFSETQ. The CDR3 is CASSSFAGANVLTF.

J is TRBJ1-6 and V is TRBV7-2; TCRdb's assignment of TRBD1 cannot be checked, as there is no DNA. The V gene's germline CDR1 is SGHTA and CDR2 FQGNSA. This CDR3 is 15 amino acids long. The CDR3: CASSLDGTGNSPLHF.

The chain has TRBV20-1 and TRBJ2-5. The CDR3 consists of 14 residues. Germline assignment: CDR1 DFQATT and CDR2 SNEGSKA (reference sequence). The CDR3 region is CSARGPLVGGTQYF.

The V and J genes are TRBV18 and TRBJ2-1. The CDR3 runs to 14 residues. The germline V gene encodes CDR1 KGHSH and CDR2 LQKENI. This chain's CDR3 is CASSPPGSRNEQFF.

This sequence joins TRBV5-1 and TRBJ1-2; TCRdb's D gene call, TRBD1, goes unchecked for lack of DNA. The CDR3 runs to 14 residues. Germline values: CDR1 SGHRS, CDR2 YFSETQ. The CDR3 is CASSPRTTGYGYTF.

The chain has TRBV5-1 and TRBJ1-2. CDR1 and CDR2 from the germline V gene are SGHRS and YFSETQ. There are 14 residues in the CDR3. The CDR3 reads CASSPRFQNYGYTF.